The 4 T cell receptor beta chains given below trace back to one sample, sequenced in a study of T cell changes during pregnancy in multiple sclerosis. Profiling relied on immunoSEQ multiplex PCR, and the TCRdb table lists in-frame clones only, not all of them. The repertoire holds tens of thousands of clones, with around 90% as singletons. Sequenced material: CD4+ T cells from peripheral blood mononuclear cells, taken before pregnancy. Receptors originate from a female donor with multiple sclerosis, enrolled in a pregnancy study.

For the CDR3, the DNA is TGTGCCAGCAGCACCGGTCGGAGCTCTATCGTTTACAATGAGCAGTTCTTC. Amino acids: CASSTGRSSIVYNEQFF. The rearrangement uses TRBV7-9 and TRBJ2-1; D is uncertain. Germline V CDR1 and CDR2: SEHNR, FQNEAQ (reference sequence). V lost 5 bases to trimming and J lost 4 bases, with 21 bases between them. This CDR3 is 17 amino acids long.

The chain employs TRBV11-1 and TRBJ2-7, with D possibly matching TRBD1 (6 bases). V gave up 3 bases and J gave up 2 bases, with 14 bases separating them. This CDR3 comprises 15 residues. From germline, CDR1 is SGHAT and CDR2 FQDESV (reference sequence). The CDR3 DNA is TGTGCCAGCAGCTTTGGGACACGCCCGACCTACGAGCAGTACTTC. Its translation: CASSFGTRPTYEQYF.

V gene TRBV9 combines with J gene TRBJ2-3; perhaps TRBD2 as D (5 bases). The CDR3 extends over 13 amino acids. V was cut by 2 bases and J by 7 bases, with 11 bases left in between. Germline assignment: CDR1 SGDLS and CDR2 YYNGEE. This CDR3 is CASSVTTGNTQYF. The CDR3 coding sequence is TGTGCCAGCAGCGTCACTACGGGGAATACGCAGTATTTT.

V is TRBV27 and J is TRBJ2-5, with D maybe TRBD2 (5 bases). The CDR3 has 13 residues. V dropped 2 bases and J dropped 5 bases, with 9 bases sitting between them. Germline V lookup: CDR1 MNHEY, CDR2 SMNVEV (reference sequence). CDR3 sequence: CASSLDRRETQYF. CDR3 bases: TGTGCCAGCAGTTTAGATAGGAGGGAGACCCAGTACTTC.